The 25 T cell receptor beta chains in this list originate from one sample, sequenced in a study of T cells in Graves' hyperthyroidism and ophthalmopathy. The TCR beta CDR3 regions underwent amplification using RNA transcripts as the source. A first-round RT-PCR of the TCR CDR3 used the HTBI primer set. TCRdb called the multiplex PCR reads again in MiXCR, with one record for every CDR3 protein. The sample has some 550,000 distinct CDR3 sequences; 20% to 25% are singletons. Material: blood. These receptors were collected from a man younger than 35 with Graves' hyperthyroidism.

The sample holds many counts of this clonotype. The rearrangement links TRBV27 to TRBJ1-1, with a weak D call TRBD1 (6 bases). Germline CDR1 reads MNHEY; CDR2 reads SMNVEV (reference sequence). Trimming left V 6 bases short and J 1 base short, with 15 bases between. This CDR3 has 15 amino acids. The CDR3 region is CASRIQGWGNTEAFF. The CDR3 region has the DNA TGTGCCAGCAGAATACAGGGTTGGGGGAACACTGAAGCTTTCTTT.

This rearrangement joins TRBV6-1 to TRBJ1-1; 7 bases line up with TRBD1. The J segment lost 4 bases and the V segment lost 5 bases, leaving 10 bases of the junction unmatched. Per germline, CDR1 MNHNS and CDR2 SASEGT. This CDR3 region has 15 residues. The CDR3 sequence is CASSKSGTDFTEAFF. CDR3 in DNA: TGTGCCAGCAGTAAATCCGGGACAGACTTCACTGAAGCTTTCTTT.

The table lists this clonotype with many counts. The CDR3 loop reads CATSREENGRDIQYF. The CDR3 DNA follows: TGTGCCACCAGCAGAGAGGAAAACGGAAGGGACATTCAGTACTTC. The rearrangement uses TRBV15 and TRBJ2-4, with D hard to call. V was pared by 0 bases and J by 8 bases, with 14 bases between. The CDR3 extends over 15 amino acids. Germline loops: CDR1 LNHNV, CDR2 YYDKDF (reference sequence).

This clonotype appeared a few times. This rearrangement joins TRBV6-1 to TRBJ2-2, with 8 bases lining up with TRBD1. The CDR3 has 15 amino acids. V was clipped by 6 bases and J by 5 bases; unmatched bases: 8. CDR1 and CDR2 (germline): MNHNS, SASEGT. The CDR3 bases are TGTGCCAGCAGCGCAGGACAGGGCCCGACCGGGGAGCTGTTTTTT. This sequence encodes CASSAGQGPTGELFF.

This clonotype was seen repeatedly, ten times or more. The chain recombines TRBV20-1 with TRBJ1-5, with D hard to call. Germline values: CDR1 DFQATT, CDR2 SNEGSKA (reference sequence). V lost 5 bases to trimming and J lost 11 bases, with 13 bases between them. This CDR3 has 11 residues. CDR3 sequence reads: CSADLGKTQHF. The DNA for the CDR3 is TGCAGTGCTGACCTAGGGAAGACCCAGCATTTT.

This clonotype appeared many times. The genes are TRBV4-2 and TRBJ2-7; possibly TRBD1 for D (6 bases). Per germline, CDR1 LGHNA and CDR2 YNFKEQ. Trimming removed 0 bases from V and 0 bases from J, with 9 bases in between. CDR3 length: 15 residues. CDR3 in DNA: TGTGCCAGCAGCCAAGATATGGACAGCTCCTACGAGCAGTACTTC. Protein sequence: CASSQDMDSSYEQYF.

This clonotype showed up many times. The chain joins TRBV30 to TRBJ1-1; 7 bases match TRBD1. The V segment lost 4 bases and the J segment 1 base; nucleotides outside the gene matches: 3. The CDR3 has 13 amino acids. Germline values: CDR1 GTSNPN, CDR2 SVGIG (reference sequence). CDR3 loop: CAWNRQGNTEAFF. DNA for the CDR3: TGTGCCTGGAACCGACAGGGGAACACTGAAGCTTTCTTT.

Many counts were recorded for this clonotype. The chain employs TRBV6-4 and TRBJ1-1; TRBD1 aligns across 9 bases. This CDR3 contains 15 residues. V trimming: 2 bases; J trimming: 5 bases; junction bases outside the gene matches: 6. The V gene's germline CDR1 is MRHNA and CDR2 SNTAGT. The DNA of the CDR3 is TGTGCCAGCAGTGACCTGACAGGGGGGATAACTGAAGCTTTCTTT. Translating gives CASSDLTGGITEAFF.

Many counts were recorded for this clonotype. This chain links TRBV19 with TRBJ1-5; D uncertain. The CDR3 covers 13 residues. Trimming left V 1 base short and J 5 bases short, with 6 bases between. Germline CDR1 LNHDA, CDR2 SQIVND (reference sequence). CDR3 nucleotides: TGTGCCAGTAGTATAGCAAGGGATCAGCCCCAGCATTTT. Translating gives CASSIARDQPQHF.

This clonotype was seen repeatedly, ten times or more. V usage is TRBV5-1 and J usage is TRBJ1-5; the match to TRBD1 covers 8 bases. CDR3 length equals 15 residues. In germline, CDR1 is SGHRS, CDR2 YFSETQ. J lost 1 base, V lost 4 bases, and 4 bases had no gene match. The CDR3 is CASSSGQGSNQPQHF. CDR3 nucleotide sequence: TGCGCCAGCAGCAGTGGACAGGGAAGCAATCAGCCCCAGCATTTT.

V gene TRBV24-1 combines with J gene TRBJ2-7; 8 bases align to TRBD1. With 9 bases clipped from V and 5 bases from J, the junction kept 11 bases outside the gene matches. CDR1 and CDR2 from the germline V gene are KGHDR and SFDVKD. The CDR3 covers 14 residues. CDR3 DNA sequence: TGTGCCACCCGCCTCAGGACAGGGTCGGACGAGCAGTACTTC. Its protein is CATRLRTGSDEQYF.

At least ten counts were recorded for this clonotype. CDR3 residues: CASSLGLAGGPNEQYF. CDR3 bases: TGTGCCAGCAGTTTAGGACTAGCGGGGGGGCCCAACGAGCAGTACTTC. The rearrangement joins TRBV28 to TRBJ2-7; 15 bases fit TRBD2. The length of the CDR3 is 16 residues. Per the germline V gene, CDR1 is MDHEN and CDR2 is SYDVKM. The J segment lost 5 bases and the V segment lost 2 bases, leaving 4 bases of the junction unmatched.

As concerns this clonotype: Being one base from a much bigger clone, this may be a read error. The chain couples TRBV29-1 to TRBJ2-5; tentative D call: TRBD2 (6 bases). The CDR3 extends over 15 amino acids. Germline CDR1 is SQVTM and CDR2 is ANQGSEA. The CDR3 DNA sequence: TGCAACGTTGAAGGGACTGAGCGGGTCCAAGAGACCCAGTACTTC. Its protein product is CNVEGTERVQETQYF.

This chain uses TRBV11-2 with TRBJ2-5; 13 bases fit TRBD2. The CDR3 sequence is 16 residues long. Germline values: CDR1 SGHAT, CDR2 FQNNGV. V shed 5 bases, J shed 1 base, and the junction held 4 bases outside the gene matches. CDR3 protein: CASSRGLAGPQETQYF. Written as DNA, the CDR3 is TGTGCCAGCAGCCGGGGACTAGCGGGACCCCAAGAGACCCAGTACTTC.

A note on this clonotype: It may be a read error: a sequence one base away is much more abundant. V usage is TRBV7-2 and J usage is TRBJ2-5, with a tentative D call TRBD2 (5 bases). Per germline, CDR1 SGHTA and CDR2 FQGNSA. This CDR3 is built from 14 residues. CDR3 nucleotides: TGTGCCAGCAGCACCCGGAGGAGGCAAGATACCCAGTACTTC. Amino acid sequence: CASSTRRRQDTQYF. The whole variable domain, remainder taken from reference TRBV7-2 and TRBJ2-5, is GAGVSQSPSNKVTEKGKDVELRCDPISGHTALYWYRQSLGQGLEFLIYFQGNSAPDKSGLPSDRFSAERTGGSVSTLTIQRTQQEDSAVYLCASSTRRRQDTQYFGPGTRLLVL.

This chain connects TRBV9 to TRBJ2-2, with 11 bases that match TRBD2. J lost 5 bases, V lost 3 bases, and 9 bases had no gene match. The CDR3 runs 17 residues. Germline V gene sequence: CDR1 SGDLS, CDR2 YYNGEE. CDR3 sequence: CASSEASGGIRTGELFF. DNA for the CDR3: TGTGCCAGCAGCGAGGCTAGCGGGGGGATTAGGACCGGGGAGCTGTTTTTT.

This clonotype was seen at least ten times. The CDR3 nucleotides are TGTGCCACCAGCGGACAGGGGAAAGGAGAGACCCAGTACTTC. As protein: CATSGQGKGETQYF. The J gene is TRBJ2-5, the V gene TRBV24-1; TRBD1 aligns across 9 bases. The V segment lost 7 bases and the J segment 4 bases; nucleotides outside the gene matches: 6. This CDR3 is 14 amino acids long. CDR1 KGHDR and CDR2 SFDVKD come from the germline V gene.

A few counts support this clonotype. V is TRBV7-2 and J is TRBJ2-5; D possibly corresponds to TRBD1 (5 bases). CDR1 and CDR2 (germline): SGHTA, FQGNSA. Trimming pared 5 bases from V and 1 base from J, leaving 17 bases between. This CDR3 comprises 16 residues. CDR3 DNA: TGTGCCAGCAGCCAATCGGGTAGGGGTGGCCAAGAGACCCAGTACTTC. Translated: CASSQSGRGGQETQYF.

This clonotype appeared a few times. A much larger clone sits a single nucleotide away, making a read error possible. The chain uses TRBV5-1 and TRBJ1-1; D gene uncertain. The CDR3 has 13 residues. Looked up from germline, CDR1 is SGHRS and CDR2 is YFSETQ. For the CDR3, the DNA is TGCGCCAACAGCTTGAATCAGAACACTGAAGCTTTCTTT. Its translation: CANSLNQNTEAFF.

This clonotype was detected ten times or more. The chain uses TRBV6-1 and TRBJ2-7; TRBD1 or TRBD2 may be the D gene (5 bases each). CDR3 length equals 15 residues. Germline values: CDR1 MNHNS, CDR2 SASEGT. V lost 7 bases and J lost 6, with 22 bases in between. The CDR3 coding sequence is TGTGCCAGCACCTTTAGAGGCCAGGGAGCCATCGAGCAGTACTTC. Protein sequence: CASTFRGQGAIEQYF.

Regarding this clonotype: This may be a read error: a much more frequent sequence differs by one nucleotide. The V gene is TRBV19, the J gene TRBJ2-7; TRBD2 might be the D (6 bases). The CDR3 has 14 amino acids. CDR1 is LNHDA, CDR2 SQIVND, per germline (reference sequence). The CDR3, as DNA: TGTGTCAGTAGTATGGGGACTGCCCTCTCCGAGCAGTACTTC. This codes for CVSSMGTALSEQYF.

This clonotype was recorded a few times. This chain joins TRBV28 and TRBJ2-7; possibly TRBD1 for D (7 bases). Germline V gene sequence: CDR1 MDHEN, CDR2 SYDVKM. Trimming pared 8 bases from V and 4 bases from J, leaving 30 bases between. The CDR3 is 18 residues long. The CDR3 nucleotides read TGTGCCAGCCGAACTCCCTCAGGAGGGGGAAGGGGGCGTTACGAGCAGTACTTC. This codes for CASRTPSGGGRGRYEQYF.

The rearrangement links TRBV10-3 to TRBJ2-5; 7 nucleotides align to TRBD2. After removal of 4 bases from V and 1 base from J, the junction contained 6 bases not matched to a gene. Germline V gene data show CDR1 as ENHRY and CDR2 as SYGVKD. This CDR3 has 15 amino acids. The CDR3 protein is CAISGGGSLQETQYF. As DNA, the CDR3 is TGTGCCATCAGTGGGGGCGGGAGCCTCCAAGAGACCCAGTACTTC.

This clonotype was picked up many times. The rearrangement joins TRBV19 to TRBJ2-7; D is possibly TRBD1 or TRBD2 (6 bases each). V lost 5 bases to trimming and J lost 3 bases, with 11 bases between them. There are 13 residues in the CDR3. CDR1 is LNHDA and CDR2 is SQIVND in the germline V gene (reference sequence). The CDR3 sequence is CASSAGHYYEQYF. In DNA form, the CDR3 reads TGTGCCAGTAGTGCGGGACATTACTACGAGCAGTACTTC.

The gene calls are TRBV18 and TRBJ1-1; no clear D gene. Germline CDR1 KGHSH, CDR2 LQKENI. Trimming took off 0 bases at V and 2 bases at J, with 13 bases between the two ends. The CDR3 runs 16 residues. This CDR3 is CASSPPSRGSNTEAFF. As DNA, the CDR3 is TGTGCCAGCTCACCACCGTCTCGGGGTTCAAACACTGAAGCTTTCTTT. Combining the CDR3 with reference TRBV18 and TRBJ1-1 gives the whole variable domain NAGVMQNPRHLVRRRGQEARLRCSPMKGHSHVYWYRQLPEEGLKFMVYLQKENIIDESGMPKERFSAEFPKEGPSILRIQQVVRGDSAAYFCASSPPSRGSNTEAFFGQGTRLTVV.